The 25 T cell receptor beta chains in this list originate from one sample, sequenced in a study of shared clonotypes between healthy human individuals. Repertoires were generated with immunoSEQ multiplex PCR, while TCRdb's copy carries only in-frame clones and drops some. Here the sample spans 550,000 to 600,000 clones, around 76% being singletons. Source material: PBMCs. These receptors were taken from a woman in her forties in good health. Some clones in this sample may be carry-over from other donors' samples.

The V gene is TRBV6-6, the J gene TRBJ2-7; D possibly corresponds to TRBD1 (6 bases). Germline CDR1 is MNHNY and CDR2 is SVGAGI (reference sequence). The CDR3 is 15 residues long. The V end lost 0 bases, the J end lost 4 bases, and 13 bases lay between the germline ends. This CDR3 reads CASSYSMGAGYEQYF. CDR3 DNA: TGTGCCAGCAGTTACTCGATGGGGGCAGGGTACGAGCAGTACTTC.

This chain connects TRBV9 to TRBJ2-3, with 7 bases that match TRBD2. The ends lost 0 bases at V and 2 bases at J; junction bases unmatched: 6. Germline V lookup: CDR1 SGDLS, CDR2 YYNGEE. CDR3 size: 16 residues. CDR3 amino acids: CASSVAGGTHTDTQYF. In DNA form, the CDR3 reads TGTGCCAGCAGCGTAGCGGGAGGCACCCACACAGATACGCAGTATTTT. The full variable domain, with the rest looked up from reference TRBV9 and TRBJ2-3, is DSGVTQTPKHLITATGQRVTLRCSPRSGDLSVYWYQQSLDQGLQFLIQYYNGEERAKGNILERFSAQQFPDLHSELNLSSLELGDSALYFCASSVAGGTHTDTQYFGPGTRLTVL.

The rearrangement uses TRBV7-9 and TRBJ2-3; 7 bases are a match to TRBD1. The CDR3 runs to 16 residues. The ends lost 2 bases at V and 0 bases at J; junction bases unmatched: 5. In germline, CDR1 is SEHNR, CDR2 FQNEAQ (reference sequence). CDR3 sequence (DNA): TGTGCCAGCAGCTTACCGGGACAGAAAAGCACAGATACGCAGTATTTT. Its protein product is CASSLPGQKSTDTQYF.

The chain carries TRBV5-1 and TRBJ1-1, with D uncertain. CDR1 and CDR2 from the germline V gene are SGHRS and YFSETQ. V shed 0 bases and J shed 2 bases, with 11 bases lying between them. The CDR3 sequence is 15 residues long. The CDR3 is CASSLELTTNTEAFF. The CDR3 bases are TGCGCCAGCAGCTTGGAACTCACTACAAACACTGAAGCTTTCTTT.

V is TRBV30 and J is TRBJ2-2; D is unresolved. With 3 bases removed from V and 6 bases from J, the gap between germline ends came to 8 bases. Germline lookup yields CDR1 GTSNPN and CDR2 SVGIG (reference sequence). The CDR3 sequence is 12 residues long. The CDR3 spells CAWSWGSGELFF. The CDR3 DNA reads as TGTGCCTGGAGCTGGGGATCCGGGGAGCTGTTTTTT. Using reference TRBV30 and TRBJ2-2 for the parts outside the CDR3, the full variable domain is SQTIHQWPATLVQPVGSPLSLECTVEGTSNPNLYWYRQAAGRGLQLLFYSVGIGQISSEVPQNLSASRPQDRQFILSSKKLLLSDSGFYLCAWSWGSGELFFGEGSRLTVL.

This chain uses TRBV28 with TRBJ1-5; D is undetermined. CDR3 length: 15 amino acids. Trimming cost V 2 bases and J 6 bases, with 14 bases left between them. CDR1 is MDHEN, CDR2 SYDVKM, per germline. CDR3 sequence (DNA): TGTGCCAGCAGTTTAAGTGGACCTCCGGGTCAGCCCCAGCATTTT. Translation: CASSLSGPPGQPQHF.

This rearrangement joins TRBV28 to TRBJ2-7; perhaps TRBD1 as D (6 bases). The length of the CDR3 is 12 residues. V was clipped by 8 bases and J by 3 bases, with 11 bases between them. Germline-derived CDR1 and CDR2 are MDHEN and SYDVKM. CDR3 bases: TGTGCCAGCCGGACAGCGAGCTACGAGCAGTACTTC. The encoded protein is CASRTASYEQYF.

The chain joins TRBV30 to TRBJ2-3, with D maybe TRBD1 (6 bases). This CDR3 is built from 14 residues. Germline CDR1 reads GTSNPN; CDR2 reads SVGIG (reference sequence). Trimming removed 3 bases from V and 0 bases from J, with 10 bases in between. The DNA for the CDR3 is TGTGCCTGGAGACAGGGATCTAGCACAGATACGCAGTATTTT. It is translated as CAWRQGSSTDTQYF.

This clone appeared once. This rearrangement joins TRBV5-1 to TRBJ2-7; D might be TRBD1 (5 bases). The V end lost 3 bases, the J end lost 3 bases, and 7 bases lay between the germline ends. CDR1 is SGHRS and CDR2 is YFSETQ in the germline V gene. The CDR3 consists of 12 residues. CDR3 nucleotide sequence: TGCGCCAGCAGCTCAGGGTTCTACGAGCAGTACTTC. As protein: CASSSGFYEQYF.

The CDR3 region is CASSDYQETQYF. For the CDR3, the DNA is TGTGCCAGCTCGGATTACCAAGAGACCCAGTACTTC. The J gene is TRBJ2-5, the V gene TRBV18; D gene uncertain. The CDR3 is 12 residues long. V shed 6 bases and J shed 0 bases, with 5 bases lying between them. The germline gives CDR1 KGHSH, CDR2 LQKENI.

The chain uses TRBV9 and TRBJ1-1, with unresolved D. V was pared by 0 bases and J by 6 bases, with 9 bases between. The CDR3 spans 13 residues. The germline V gene encodes CDR1 SGDLS and CDR2 YYNGEE. CDR3 amino acids: CASSVVHQPEAFF. For the CDR3, the DNA is TGTGCCAGCAGCGTAGTTCACCAACCTGAAGCTTTCTTT. The whole variable domain, remainder taken from reference TRBV9 and TRBJ1-1, is DSGVTQTPKHLITATGQRVTLRCSPRSGDLSVYWYQQSLDQGLQFLIQYYNGEERAKGNILERFSAQQFPDLHSELNLSSLELGDSALYFCASSVVHQPEAFFGQGTRLTVV.

The chain has TRBV4-3 and TRBJ2-4; the D is unclear. The V end lost 1 base, the J end lost 1 base, and 8 bases lay between the germline ends. Germline assignment: CDR1 LGHNA and CDR2 YSLEER. The CDR3 contains 15 residues. The CDR3 DNA reads as TGCGCCAGCAGCCAAGGCCTCGTGGCCAAAAACATTCAGTACTTC. It codes for CASSQGLVAKNIQYF.

Worth noting for this clone: Other DNA sequences of this sample code for an identical CDR3. The genes are TRBV7-3 and TRBJ2-1; D possibly corresponds to TRBD2 (5 bases). Looked up from germline, CDR1 is SGHTA and CDR2 is FQGTGA. CDR3 length equals 16 residues. V was trimmed by 3 bases and J by 4 bases, leaving 16 bases between them. The CDR3 here is CASSFNPGGRYNEQFF. CDR3 DNA: TGTGCCAGCAGCTTCAACCCTGGAGGAAGGTACAATGAGCAGTTCTTC.

In its sample, this clone was seen a few times. This chain uses TRBV9 with TRBJ2-1, with D maybe TRBD2 (6 bases). This CDR3 has 16 residues. V was shortened by 3 bases and J by 4 bases, with 17 bases between the two germline ends. Germline assignment: CDR1 SGDLS and CDR2 YYNGEE. The CDR3 DNA reads as TGTGCCAGCAGCGCCTCCCGAACTAGCCTATACAATGAGCAGTTCTTC. Residues: CASSASRTSLYNEQFF.

The chain recombines TRBV4-2 with TRBJ2-7; 7 bases align to TRBD2. From germline, CDR1 is LGHNA and CDR2 YNFKEQ. This CDR3 spans 15 amino acids. Trimming at V came to 1 base and at J to 4 bases, leaving 7 bases not matched to a gene. CDR3 sequence: CASSQVVRETYEQYF. CDR3 sequence (DNA): TGTGCCAGCAGCCAAGTGGTGCGGGAGACGTACGAGCAGTACTTC.

This clone was counted many times. CDR3 DNA sequence: TGCGCCAGCAGCCAAGGGCTAGCGGGAGGCTACAATGAGCAGTTCTTC. It yields the protein CASSQGLAGGYNEQFF. The chain recombines TRBV4-3 with TRBJ2-1; 11 nucleotides line up with TRBD2. Germline V gives CDR1 LGHNA, CDR2 YSLEER. CDR3 size: 16 residues. After removal of 1 base from V and 3 bases from J, the junction contained 2 bases not matched to a gene.

The chain recombines TRBV7-3 with TRBJ2-5; D is perhaps TRBD1 (5 bases). The germline gives CDR1 SGHTA, CDR2 FQGTGA. This CDR3 region has 13 residues. V was trimmed by 5 bases and J by 0 bases, leaving 7 bases between them. For the CDR3, the DNA is TGTGCCAGCAGCCAGGGAAACCAAGAGACCCAGTACTTC. Encoded protein: CASSQGNQETQYF.

This rearrangement joins TRBV28 to TRBJ1-5, with TRBD1 matching 9 bases. Trimming removed 5 bases from V and 5 bases from J; junction bases left unmatched: 7. The CDR3 is made up of 15 amino acids. Germline lookup yields CDR1 MDHEN and CDR2 SYDVKM. For the CDR3, the DNA is TGTGCCAGCAGTGGGGGGGGGACAGGGCATCAGCCCCAGCATTTT. It codes for CASSGGGTGHQPQHF.

This clone was observed at least ten times. The genes are TRBV4-2 and TRBJ2-7; 11 bases are shared with TRBD2. Germline-derived CDR1 and CDR2 are LGHNA and YNFKEQ. There are 16 residues in the CDR3. The ends lost 4 bases at V and 6 bases at J; junction bases unmatched: 11. The CDR3 loop reads CASSPHPTTSGIEQYF. CDR3 bases: TGTGCCAGCAGCCCACACCCAACGACTAGCGGGATCGAGCAGTACTTC.

Remarks on this clone: Other DNA sequences within the sample encode an identical CDR3. V usage is TRBV5-6 and J usage is TRBJ1-1; no reliable D call. Germline V gives CDR1 SGHDT, CDR2 YYEEEE. The CDR3 contains 12 residues. V was cut by 0 bases and J by 5 bases, with 5 bases left in between. The CDR3 region is CASSLGDTEAFF. Written as DNA, the CDR3 is TGTGCCAGCAGCTTGGGTGATACTGAAGCTTTCTTT. Supplemented by reference TRBV5-6 and TRBJ1-1, the full variable domain reads DAGVTQSPTHLIKTRGQQVTLRCSPKSGHDTVSWYQQALGQGPQFIFQYYEEEERQRGNFPDRFSGHQFPNYSSELNVNALLLGDSALYLCASSLGDTEAFFGQGTRLTVV.

About this clone: This likely traces to a read error, being one base from a far larger clone. The rearrangement links TRBV7-9 to TRBJ1-2, with TRBD1 as a possible D gene (6 bases). Looked up from germline, CDR1 is SEHNR and CDR2 is FQNEAQ (reference sequence). This CDR3 region has 13 residues. Between the trimmed V and J ends, which lost 5 bases and 8 bases, there was a span of 15 bases. CDR3: CASSPLGAWGYTF. DNA for the CDR3: TGTGCCAGCAGCCCCTTGGGGGCCTGGGGCTACACCTTC.

This clone was recorded a few times. The CDR3 loop reads CASSLEGTGRQPQHF. CDR3 coding DNA: TGCGCCAGCAGCTTGGAGGGGACCGGGCGTCAGCCCCAGCATTTT. This sequence joins TRBV5-1 and TRBJ1-5, with a possible D match to TRBD1 (5 bases). The germline V gene encodes CDR1 SGHRS and CDR2 YFSETQ. The germline V and J ends were trimmed by 0 bases and 6 bases, with 13 bases remaining between them. The CDR3 extends over 15 amino acids. Full variable domain (rest looked up from reference TRBV5-1 and TRBJ1-5): KAGVTQTPRYLIKTRGQQVTLSCSPISGHRSVSWYQQTPGQGLQFLFEYFSETQRNKGNFPGRFSGRQFSNSRSEMNVSTLELGDSALYLCASSLEGTGRQPQHFGDGTRLSIL.

The rearrangement uses TRBV7-9 and TRBJ2-3; weak D call: TRBD2 (6 bases). Trimming took off 0 bases at V and 1 base at J, with 14 bases between the two ends. CDR3 length: 17 amino acids. Germline V gene lookup returns CDR1 SEHNR and CDR2 FQNEAQ (reference sequence). The CDR3 loop is CASSLAIGSGRTDTQYF. The CDR3 DNA sequence: TGTGCCAGCAGCTTAGCAATTGGGAGCGGGCGCACAGATACGCAGTATTTT.

The rearrangement uses TRBV5-1 and TRBJ2-5; D is possibly TRBD1 (6 bases). V lost 4 bases, J lost 5 bases, and 12 bases lay in between. CDR3 size: 13 residues. The germline V gene encodes CDR1 SGHRS and CDR2 YFSETQ. The CDR3 spells CASSRGFGETQYF. The DNA for the CDR3 is TGCGCCAGCAGCAGGGGGTTTGGGGAGACCCAGTACTTC.

The CDR3: CASRNTGSSSYEQYF. The DNA of the CDR3 is TGCGCCAGCAGAAATACAGGGTCCTCCTCCTACGAGCAGTACTTC. This chain uses TRBV5-1 with TRBJ2-7; a possible D gene is TRBD1 (6 bases). The length of the CDR3 is 15 residues. Between the trimmed V and J ends, which lost 5 bases and 0 bases, there was a span of 15 bases. CDR1 and CDR2 (germline): SGHRS, YFSETQ.